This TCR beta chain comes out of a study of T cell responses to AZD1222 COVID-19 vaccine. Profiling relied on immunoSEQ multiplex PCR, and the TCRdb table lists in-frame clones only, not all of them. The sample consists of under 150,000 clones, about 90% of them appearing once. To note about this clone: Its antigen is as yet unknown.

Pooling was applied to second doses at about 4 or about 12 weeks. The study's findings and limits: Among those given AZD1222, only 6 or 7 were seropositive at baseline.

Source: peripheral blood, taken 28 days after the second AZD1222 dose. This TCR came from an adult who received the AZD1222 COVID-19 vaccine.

CDR3 amino acids: CASTPDEGGYEQYF. As DNA, the CDR3 is TGTGCCAGCACACCGGACGAGGGGGGATACGAGCAGTACTTC. The chain joins TRBV6-5 to TRBJ2-7, with D possibly called TRBD1 or TRBD2 (6 bases each). Trimming left V 7 bases short and J 4 bases short, with 17 bases between. CDR3 size: 14 residues. The V gene's germline CDR1 is MNHEY and CDR2 SVGAGI.